The 32 T cell receptor beta chains below were found in one sample sequenced in a study of cytomegalovirus exposure and HLA in healthy donors. Assay used: immunoSEQ multiplex PCR; TCRdb lists only in-frame clones, some missing. The table records around 300,000 clones, 80% to 90% of them present only once. The sample was PBMCs. The receptors were sampled from a woman under 30 in good health and CMV-seronegative.

The genes are TRBV19 and TRBJ1-2, with TRBD1 matching over 11 bases. The CDR3 sequence is 15 residues long. V was clipped by 6 bases and J by 2 bases; unmatched bases: 5. The germline V gene encodes CDR1 LNHDA and CDR2 SQIVND (reference sequence). CDR3 protein: CASSIRTGGNYGYTF. The CDR3 nucleotides are TGTGCCAGTAGCATTAGGACAGGGGGCAACTATGGCTACACCTTC. Based on the CDR3 plus reference TRBV19 and TRBJ1-2, the full variable domain is DGGITQSPKYLFRKEGQNVTLSCEQNLNHDAMYWYRQDPGQGLRLIYYSQIVNDFQKGDIAEGYSVSREKKESFPLTVTSAQKNPTAFYLCASSIRTGGNYGYTFGSGTRLTVV.

This chain joins TRBV14 and TRBJ2-3; possibly TRBD1 for D (5 bases). V was shortened by 4 bases and J by 9 bases, with 14 bases between the two germline ends. Germline lookup yields CDR1 SGHDN and CDR2 FVKESK. CDR3 size: 13 residues. The CDR3 bases are TGTGCCAGCAGCCTCCCCGACAGTGGGACGCAGTATTTT. Protein sequence: CASSLPDSGTQYF.

This chain connects TRBV19 to TRBJ1-5; a possible D gene is TRBD1 (6 bases). CDR3 length equals 16 residues. Germline-derived CDR1 and CDR2 are LNHDA and SQIVND (reference sequence). The germline V and J ends were trimmed by 2 bases and 2 bases, with 13 bases remaining between them. For the CDR3, the DNA is TGTGCCAGTAGTATAATACCCAGGGGAGGCAATCAGCCCCAGCATTTT. It encodes CASSIIPRGGNQPQHF.

V is TRBV27 and J is TRBJ2-7, with TRBD1 matching over 7 bases. The CDR3 loop spans 14 amino acids. Germline values: CDR1 MNHEY, CDR2 SMNVEV (reference sequence). The junction had 2 bases not matched to a gene; V was cut back by 0 bases and J by 3 bases. The CDR3 loop is CASSLSQGVYEQYF. As DNA, the CDR3 is TGTGCCAGCAGTTTATCCCAGGGGGTCTACGAGCAGTACTTC.

The chain has TRBV7-9 and TRBJ1-1, with TRBD1 matching over 8 bases. This CDR3 spans 15 amino acids. V trimming: 5 bases; J trimming: 1 base; junction bases outside the gene matches: 6. Germline values: CDR1 SEHNR, CDR2 FQNEAQ (reference sequence). This CDR3 reads CASSHIGQGNTEAFF. CDR3 bases: TGTGCCAGCAGCCATATTGGACAGGGGAACACTGAAGCTTTCTTT. Using reference TRBV7-9 and TRBJ1-1 for the parts outside the CDR3, the full variable domain is DTGVSQNPRHKITKRGQNVTFRCDPISEHNRLYWYRQTLGQGPEFLTYFQNEAQLEKSRLLSDRFSAERPKGSFSTLEIQRTEQGDSAMYLCASSHIGQGNTEAFFGQGTRLTVV.

The rearrangement joins TRBV9 to TRBJ1-4, with D possibly matching TRBD1 (5 bases). The V and J ends lost 3 bases and 4 bases respectively, with 16 bases between them. CDR1 SGDLS and CDR2 YYNGEE come from the germline V gene. This CDR3 comprises 16 residues. The CDR3 protein is CASSAGPWGVNEKLFF. The CDR3 nucleotides are TGTGCCAGCAGCGCAGGCCCGTGGGGGGTTAATGAAAAACTGTTTTTT.

This chain uses TRBV7-9 with TRBJ1-1; 7 positions match TRBD1. The CDR3 sequence is 15 residues long. With 5 bases clipped from V and 4 bases from J, the junction kept 10 bases outside the gene matches. Germline V gives CDR1 SEHNR, CDR2 FQNEAQ (reference sequence). The CDR3 protein is CASSGSTGSGTEAFF. The CDR3 region has the DNA TGTGCCAGCAGCGGGTCGACAGGGAGTGGCACTGAAGCTTTCTTT.

The chain recombines TRBV2 with TRBJ2-2, with TRBD1 matching over 10 bases. CDR3 length equals 14 residues. Per the germline V gene, CDR1 is SNHLY and CDR2 is FYNNEI. J gave up 4 bases and V 8 bases, and 4 bases lay outside the gene matches. Written as DNA, the CDR3 is TGTGCCAGCTCCGGGACAGGGGCCACCGGGGAGCTGTTTTTT. Translation: CASSGTGATGELFF.

The chain employs TRBV27 and TRBJ1-2; 9 bases align to TRBD1. V shed 3 bases and J 8 bases; nucleotides not matched to a gene: 10. Germline V CDR1 and CDR2: MNHEY, SMNVEV (reference sequence). This CDR3 spans 15 amino acids. The CDR3 loop is CASSFGTGIVTGYTF. DNA of the CDR3: TGTGCCAGCAGTTTCGGGACAGGGATTGTAACCGGCTACACCTTC.

V usage is TRBV5-1 and J usage is TRBJ2-7, with unresolved D. The germline V gene encodes CDR1 SGHRS and CDR2 YFSETQ. The V and J ends lost 0 bases and 2 bases respectively, with 15 bases between them. This CDR3 region has 16 residues. This chain's CDR3 is CASSLVGPSTTYEQYF. The CDR3 bases are TGCGCCAGCAGCTTGGTTGGGCCCTCCACCACCTACGAGCAGTACTTC.

This clone occurred once. This rearrangement joins TRBV11-2 to TRBJ2-7; D not resolved. Germline V gives CDR1 SGHAT, CDR2 FQNNGV. Trimming left V 5 bases short and J 2 bases short, with 10 bases between. The CDR3 is made up of 13 amino acids. CDR3 region: CASSPRPAYEQYF. As DNA, the CDR3 is TGTGCCAGCAGCCCGCGGCCGGCCTACGAGCAGTACTTC.

This rearrangement joins TRBV2 to TRBJ2-7; D is undetermined. The CDR3 is made up of 13 amino acids. Per germline, CDR1 SNHLY and CDR2 FYNNEI. V lost 1 base and J 2 bases, leaving 6 bases between the germline ends. DNA for the CDR3: TGTGCCAGCAGTGAAGGGAGAACCTACGAGCAGTACTTC. It encodes CASSEGRTYEQYF.

The chain uses TRBV30 and TRBJ1-5; D unclear. The germline CDR1 and CDR2 sequences are GTSNPN and SVGIG (reference sequence). The CDR3 has 13 amino acids. The germline V and J ends were trimmed by 0 bases and 5 bases, with 8 bases remaining between them. CDR3 residues: CAWSVQQYQPQHF. The CDR3 DNA reads TGTGCCTGGAGTGTACAGCAATATCAGCCCCAGCATTTT.

The rearrangement links TRBV28 to TRBJ1-5, with 9 bases identical to TRBD1. The CDR3 covers 15 residues. V shed 8 bases, J shed 4 bases, and the junction held 9 bases outside the gene matches. Germline V gives CDR1 MDHEN, CDR2 SYDVKM. The CDR3 region has the DNA TGTGCCAGCTTCTATCAGGGACAGGGTAATCAGCCCCAGCATTTT. It is translated as CASFYQGQGNQPQHF.

V is TRBV25-1 and J is TRBJ1-6, with 8 bases that match TRBD1. With 5 bases clipped from V and 9 bases from J, the junction kept 9 bases outside the gene matches. Germline V gene data show CDR1 as MGHDK and CDR2 as SYGVNS. The CDR3 has 15 residues. The CDR3 here is CASSSRTGRSSPLHF. CDR3 nucleotides: TGTGCCAGCAGTTCAAGGACAGGGAGAAGTTCACCCCTCCACTTT.

This clone was detected a few times. The chain carries TRBV6-1 and TRBJ1-2, with D perhaps TRBD1 (6 bases). The CDR3 has 13 amino acids. Trimming stripped 6 bases from V and 7 bases from J, with 15 bases between. CDR1 and CDR2 from the germline V gene are MNHNS and SASEGT. The CDR3 is CASRAGAGGGYTF. In nucleotides, the CDR3 is TGTGCCAGCAGAGCGGGGGCCGGGGGTGGCTACACCTTC.

The V gene is TRBV4-1, the J gene TRBJ1-6; TRBD1 might be the D (5 bases). The CDR3 is 14 amino acids. The V end was cut by 10 bases, the J end by 9 bases, with 19 bases between. Germline values: CDR1 MGHRA, CDR2 YSYEKL. CDR3 residues: CATRKGFGGSPLHF. The CDR3 region has the DNA TGCGCCACCCGAAAGGGGTTCGGCGGTTCACCCCTCCACTTT.

The chain couples TRBV6-4 to TRBJ2-7, with TRBD2 identical over 10 bases. Losses at the gene ends were 3 bases for V and 3 bases for J; bases not matched to a gene: 2. There are 14 residues in the CDR3. CDR1 is MRHNA, CDR2 SNTAGT, per germline. The CDR3 nucleotides read TGTGCCAGCAGTGAACTAGCGGGGAACTACGAGCAGTACTTC. Its protein product is CASSELAGNYEQYF.

This clone was seen more than once but under ten times. The chain has TRBV27 and TRBJ1-5; 7 nucleotides align to TRBD1. Trimming took 3 bases from V and 3 from J; bases not matched to a gene: 5. CDR3 length: 15 amino acids. Germline CDR1 and CDR2: MNHEY and SMNVEV (reference sequence). CDR3 sequence (DNA): TGTGCCAGCAGTTTTGGGACAGCAGACAATCAGCCCCAGCATTTT. Translated, it gives CASSFGTADNQPQHF.

V gene TRBV11-2 combines with J gene TRBJ1-2; TRBD1 might be the D (6 bases). This CDR3 is built from 15 residues. Trimming removed 1 base at V and 3 bases at J, with 12 bases between. Per germline, CDR1 SGHAT and CDR2 FQNNGV. The CDR3 nucleotides are TGTGCCAGCAGCTTAGGCCACAGGGTATACTATGGCTACACCTTC. The encoded protein is CASSLGHRVYYGYTF.

The V call is TRBV5-1, the J call TRBJ1-2; 7 bases are a match to TRBD1. This CDR3 region has 15 residues. V was clipped by 4 bases and J by 5 bases; unmatched bases: 11. Per germline, CDR1 SGHRS and CDR2 YFSETQ. The CDR3 spells CASSTGQAPAYGYTF. CDR3 in DNA: TGCGCCAGCAGCACTGGACAGGCCCCCGCTTATGGCTACACCTTC.

J is TRBJ2-1 and V is TRBV27, with D maybe TRBD2 (5 bases). Between the trimmed V and J ends, which lost 9 bases and 0 bases, there was a span of 12 bases. CDR3 length equals 14 residues. Germline CDR1 reads MNHEY; CDR2 reads SMNVEV (reference sequence). DNA of the CDR3: TGTGCCAGTGGCTACGGGATCTCCTACAATGAGCAGTTCTTC. It specifies CASGYGISYNEQFF.

The chain couples TRBV27 to TRBJ2-4, with TRBD1 matching over 9 bases. Germline-derived CDR1 and CDR2 are MNHEY and SMNVEV (reference sequence). V lost 5 bases, J lost 3 bases, and 8 bases stayed unmatched. This CDR3 has 16 residues. The CDR3 here is CASSPGTGPGKNIQYF. The CDR3 coding sequence is TGTGCCAGCAGTCCGGGGACAGGGCCGGGCAAAAACATTCAGTACTTC.

The chain has TRBV29-1 and TRBJ1-5; D might be TRBD1 (5 bases). The CDR3 totals 14 residues. From germline, CDR1 is SQVTM and CDR2 ANQGSEA. V lost 7 bases and J 3 bases, leaving 16 bases between the germline ends. The CDR3 region has the DNA TGCAGCGCCGAAAGATCAGGGAACAATCAGCCCCAGCATTTT. As protein: CSAERSGNNQPQHF.

This clone has more than one count but fewer than ten. The chain carries TRBV5-4 and TRBJ2-7, with TRBD1 as a possible D gene (7 bases). Germline values: CDR1 SGHNT, CDR2 YYREEE (reference sequence). This CDR3 has 15 residues. V lost 4 bases, J lost 0 bases, and 14 bases lay in between. CDR3 residues: CASSLPGGISYEQYF. In DNA form, the CDR3 reads TGTGCCAGCAGCCTTCCAGGGGGGATCTCCTACGAGCAGTACTTC.

The chain carries TRBV5-1 and TRBJ2-7, with TRBD2 as a possible D gene (5 bases). Trimming took 0 bases from V and 2 from J, leaving 12 bases between them. The CDR3 has 15 amino acids. Per germline, CDR1 SGHRS and CDR2 YFSETQ. As DNA, the CDR3 is TGCGCCAGCAGCTTGGGGCTAGCTAAGCCCTACGAGCAGTACTTC. Translating it yields CASSLGLAKPYEQYF.

This clone is a singleton in its sample. V and J are TRBV9 and TRBJ1-1, with D possibly TRBD1 on 6 matching bases. CDR3 length: 12 residues. Trimming pared 3 bases from V and 5 bases from J, leaving 8 bases between. Germline assignment: CDR1 SGDLS and CDR2 YYNGEE. The CDR3 is CASSAGETEAFF. The CDR3 DNA reads TGTGCCAGCAGCGCAGGGGAAACTGAAGCTTTCTTT. The full variable domain, its missing parts supplied by reference TRBV9 and TRBJ1-1, is DSGVTQTPKHLITATGQRVTLRCSPRSGDLSVYWYQQSLDQGLQFLIQYYNGEERAKGNILERFSAQQFPDLHSELNLSSLELGDSALYFCASSAGETEAFFGQGTRLTVV.

The V call is TRBV9, the J call TRBJ2-7, with D hard to call. Trimming pared 0 bases from V and 2 bases from J, leaving 6 bases between. The CDR3 covers 13 residues. Germline V lookup: CDR1 SGDLS, CDR2 YYNGEE. CDR3 protein: CASSVDYTYEQYF. The DNA of the CDR3 is TGTGCCAGCAGCGTAGACTACACCTACGAGCAGTACTTC.

The V gene is TRBV10-1, the J gene TRBJ2-2, with 8 bases matching TRBD1. This CDR3 is 16 amino acids long. V gave up 6 bases and J gave up 8 bases; unmatched junction bases: 14. Per the germline V gene, CDR1 is WNHNN and CDR2 is SYGVQD (reference sequence). CDR3 sequence reads: CASSRGQGLGAGELFF. DNA for the CDR3: TGCGCCAGCAGCCGCGGACAGGGCCTCGGGGCGGGGGAGCTGTTTTTT.

This sequence joins TRBV19 and TRBJ1-2; D gene ambiguous. The CDR3 has 12 amino acids. Germline-derived CDR1 and CDR2 are LNHDA and SQIVND (reference sequence). The V end lost 8 bases, the J end lost 5 bases, and 12 bases lay between the germline ends. CDR3 protein: CASEEEGYGYTF. The CDR3 nucleotides read TGTGCCAGTGAAGAGGAGGGTTATGGCTACACCTTC.

The chain couples TRBV9 to TRBJ2-1; D may be TRBD2 (6 bases). CDR1 and CDR2 (germline): SGDLS, YYNGEE. The V gene lost 4 bases and the J gene lost 1 base, with 12 bases spanning the gap. This CDR3 contains 15 residues. The CDR3 DNA is TGTGCCAGCAGCACCGGAGGGGATTCCTACAATGAGCAGTTCTTC. This codes for CASSTGGDSYNEQFF.

The CDR3 here is CASSSPGQGPNTGELFF. CDR3 nucleotide sequence: TGTGCCAGCAGCTCTCCGGGACAGGGACCTAACACCGGGGAGCTGTTTTTT. This sequence joins TRBV7-8 and TRBJ2-2, with TRBD1 matching over 9 bases. The V gene's germline CDR1 is SGHVS and CDR2 FQNEAQ. This CDR3 spans 17 amino acids. J was trimmed by 2 bases and V by 4 bases; bases with no gene match: 8.